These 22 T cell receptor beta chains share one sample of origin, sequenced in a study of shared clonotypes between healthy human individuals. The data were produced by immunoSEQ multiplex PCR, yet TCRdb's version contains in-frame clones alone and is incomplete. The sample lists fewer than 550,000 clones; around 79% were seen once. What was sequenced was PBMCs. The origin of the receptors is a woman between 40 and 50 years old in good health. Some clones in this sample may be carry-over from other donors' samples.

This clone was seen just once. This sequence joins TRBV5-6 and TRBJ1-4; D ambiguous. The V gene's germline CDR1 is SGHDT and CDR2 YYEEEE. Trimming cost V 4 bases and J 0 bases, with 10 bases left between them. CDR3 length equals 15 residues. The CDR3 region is CASSPMPATNEKLFF. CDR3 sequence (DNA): TGTGCCAGCAGCCCGATGCCTGCAACTAATGAAAAACTGTTTTTT.

DNA for the CDR3: TGCGCCAGCAGCTCCGACCCTGGTGGCGATGAGCAGTTCTTC. This codes for CASSSDPGGDEQFF. The chain uses TRBV5-1 and TRBJ2-1, with D hard to call. The CDR3 covers 14 residues. Trimming took off 3 bases at V and 8 bases at J, with 15 bases between the two ends. Germline V gives CDR1 SGHRS, CDR2 YFSETQ.

The CDR3 sequence: CSVEEGERNYEQYF. CDR3 bases: TGCAGCGTTGAAGAGGGGGAGAGAAACTACGAGCAGTACTTC. The V gene is TRBV29-1, the J gene TRBJ2-7; TRBD1 or TRBD2 may be the D gene (5 bases each). Trimming removed 0 bases from V and 3 bases from J, with 12 bases in between. Germline V gene data show CDR1 as SQVTM and CDR2 as ANQGSEA. This CDR3 is 14 amino acids long.

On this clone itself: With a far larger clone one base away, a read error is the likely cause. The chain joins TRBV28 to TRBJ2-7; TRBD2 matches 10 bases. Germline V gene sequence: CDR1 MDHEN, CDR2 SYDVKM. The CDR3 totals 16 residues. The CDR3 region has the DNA TGTGCCAGCAGTTTAGAACGGACTAGCGGATACTACGAGCAGTGCTTC. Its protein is CASSLERTSGYYEQCF.

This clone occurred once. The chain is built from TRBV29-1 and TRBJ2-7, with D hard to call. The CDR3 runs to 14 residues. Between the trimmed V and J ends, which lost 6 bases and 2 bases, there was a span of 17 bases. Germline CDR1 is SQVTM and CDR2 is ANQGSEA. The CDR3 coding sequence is TGCAGCGTCCTCCAGACCCTAGGGACCTACGAGCAGTACTTC. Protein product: CSVLQTLGTYEQYF.

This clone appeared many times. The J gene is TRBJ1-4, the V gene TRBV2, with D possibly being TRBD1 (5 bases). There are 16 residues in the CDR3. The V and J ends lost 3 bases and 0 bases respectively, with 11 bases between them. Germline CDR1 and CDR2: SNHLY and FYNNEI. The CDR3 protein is CASSEGRSATNEKLFF. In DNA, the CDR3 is TGTGCCAGCAGTGAGGGGCGAAGTGCAACTAATGAAAAACTGTTTTTT.

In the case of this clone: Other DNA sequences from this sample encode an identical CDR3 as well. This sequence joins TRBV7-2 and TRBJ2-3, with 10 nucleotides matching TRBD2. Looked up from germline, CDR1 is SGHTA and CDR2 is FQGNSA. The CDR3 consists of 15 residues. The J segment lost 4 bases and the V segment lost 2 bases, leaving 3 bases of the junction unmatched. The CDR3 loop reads CASSLLAGDSDTQYF. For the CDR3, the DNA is TGTGCCAGCAGCTTACTAGCGGGAGATTCAGATACGCAGTATTTT.

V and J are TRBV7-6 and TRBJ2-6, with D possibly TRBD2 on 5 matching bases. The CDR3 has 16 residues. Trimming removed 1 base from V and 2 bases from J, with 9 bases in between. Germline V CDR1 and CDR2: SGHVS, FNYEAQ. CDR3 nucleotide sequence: TGTGCCAGCAGCTTAGAGATGGGAGCTGGGGCCAACGTCCTGACTTTC. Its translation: CASSLEMGAGANVLTF. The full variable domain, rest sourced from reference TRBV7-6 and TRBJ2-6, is GAGVSQSPRYKVTKRGQDVALRCDPISGHVSLYWYRQALGQGPEFLTYFNYEAQQDKSGLPNDRFSAERPEGSISTLTIQRTEQRDSAMYRCASSLEMGAGANVLTFGAGSRLTVL.

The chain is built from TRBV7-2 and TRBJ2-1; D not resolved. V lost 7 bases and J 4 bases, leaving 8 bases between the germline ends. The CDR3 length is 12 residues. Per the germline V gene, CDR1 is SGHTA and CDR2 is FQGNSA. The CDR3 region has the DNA TGTGCCAGCACCTTCGGGTACAATGAGCAGTTCTTC. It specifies CASTFGYNEQFF.

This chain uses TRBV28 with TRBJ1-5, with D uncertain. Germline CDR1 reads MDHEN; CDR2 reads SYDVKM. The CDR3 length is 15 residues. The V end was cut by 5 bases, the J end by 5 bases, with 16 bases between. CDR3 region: CASSKVGMDDQPQHF. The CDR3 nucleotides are TGTGCCAGCAGTAAGGTTGGGATGGACGATCAGCCCCAGCATTTT.

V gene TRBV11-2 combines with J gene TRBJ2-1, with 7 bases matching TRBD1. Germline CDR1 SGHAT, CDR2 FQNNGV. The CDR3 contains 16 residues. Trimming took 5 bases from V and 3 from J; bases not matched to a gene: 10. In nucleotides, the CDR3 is TGTGCCAGCAGCCCCCCCGGGACAGAGATCTACAATGAGCAGTTCTTC. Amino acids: CASSPPGTEIYNEQFF.

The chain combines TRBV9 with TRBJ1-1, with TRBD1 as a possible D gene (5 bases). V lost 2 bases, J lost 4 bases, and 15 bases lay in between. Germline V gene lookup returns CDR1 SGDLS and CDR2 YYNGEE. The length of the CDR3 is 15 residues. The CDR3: CASSVGPGRGTEAFF. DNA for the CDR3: TGTGCCAGCAGCGTGGGTCCAGGTAGGGGCACTGAAGCTTTCTTT.

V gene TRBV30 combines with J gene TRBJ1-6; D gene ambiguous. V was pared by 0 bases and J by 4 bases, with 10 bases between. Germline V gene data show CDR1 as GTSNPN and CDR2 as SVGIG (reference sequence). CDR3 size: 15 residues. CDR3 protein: CAWSVPAEYNSPLHF. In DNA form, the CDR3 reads TGTGCCTGGAGTGTACCGGCAGAGTATAATTCACCCCTCCACTTT.

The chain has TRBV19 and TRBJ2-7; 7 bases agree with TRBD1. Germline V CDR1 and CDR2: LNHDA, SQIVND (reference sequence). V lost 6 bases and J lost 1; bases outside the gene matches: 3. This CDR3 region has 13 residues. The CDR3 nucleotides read TGTGCCAGTAGACCGGACAGGTCCTACGAGCAGTACTTC. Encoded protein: CASRPDRSYEQYF.

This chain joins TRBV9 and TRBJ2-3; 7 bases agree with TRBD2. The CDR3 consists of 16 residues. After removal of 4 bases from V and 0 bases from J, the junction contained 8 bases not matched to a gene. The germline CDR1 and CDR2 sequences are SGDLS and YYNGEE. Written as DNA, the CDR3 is TGTGCCAGCAGCCTCGGGCTAGCGGTTAGCACAGATACGCAGTATTTT. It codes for CASSLGLAVSTDTQYF.

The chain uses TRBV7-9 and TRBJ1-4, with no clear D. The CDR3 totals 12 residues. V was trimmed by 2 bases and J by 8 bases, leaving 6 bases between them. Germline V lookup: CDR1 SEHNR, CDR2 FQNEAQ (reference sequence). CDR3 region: CASSLSSEKLFF. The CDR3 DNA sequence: TGTGCCAGCAGCTTATCTTCGGAAAAACTGTTTTTT.

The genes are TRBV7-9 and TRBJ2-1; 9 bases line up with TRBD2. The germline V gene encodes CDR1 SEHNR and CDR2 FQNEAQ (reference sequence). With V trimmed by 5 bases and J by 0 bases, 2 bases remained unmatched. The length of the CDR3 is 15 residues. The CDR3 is CASSRTSDSYNEQFF. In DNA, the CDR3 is TGTGCCAGCAGCAGGACTAGCGACTCCTACAATGAGCAGTTCTTC.

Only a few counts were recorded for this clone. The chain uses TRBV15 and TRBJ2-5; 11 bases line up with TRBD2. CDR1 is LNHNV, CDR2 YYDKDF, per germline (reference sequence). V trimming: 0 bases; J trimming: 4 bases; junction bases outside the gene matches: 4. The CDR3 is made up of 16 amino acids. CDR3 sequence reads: CATSRELAGVGETQYF. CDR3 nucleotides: TGTGCCACCAGCAGAGAACTAGCGGGAGTCGGAGAGACCCAGTACTTC.

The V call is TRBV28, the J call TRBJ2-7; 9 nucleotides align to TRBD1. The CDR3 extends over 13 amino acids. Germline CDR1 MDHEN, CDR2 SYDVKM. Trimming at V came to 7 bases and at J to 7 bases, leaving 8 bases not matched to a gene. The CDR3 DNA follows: TGTGCCAGCACCGTACAGGGGGCGCGGGAGCAGTACTTC. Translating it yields CASTVQGAREQYF.

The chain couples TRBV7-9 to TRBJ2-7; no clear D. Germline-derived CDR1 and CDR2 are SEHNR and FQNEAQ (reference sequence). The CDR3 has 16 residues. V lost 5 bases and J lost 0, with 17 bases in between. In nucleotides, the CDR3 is TGTGCCAGCAGCCAAGATCGAGGAGCGCCCTCCTACGAGCAGTACTTC. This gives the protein CASSQDRGAPSYEQYF.

The CDR3 here is CASSPPTWGQKGYTF. In DNA, the CDR3 is TGTGCCAGCAGTCCCCCGACCTGGGGGCAGAAAGGCTACACCTTC. The V gene is TRBV28, the J gene TRBJ1-2; perhaps TRBD1 as D (6 bases). Germline V CDR1 and CDR2: MDHEN, SYDVKM. Trimming shortened V by 5 bases and J by 8 bases, and 21 bases separated the two germline ends. The CDR3 consists of 15 residues.

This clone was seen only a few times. The CDR3, as DNA: TGCAGCGTTGCCCCTAGCGGACAAGAGACCCAGTACTTC. This codes for CSVAPSGQETQYF. The rearrangement uses TRBV29-1 and TRBJ2-5; 7 bases match TRBD2. Germline lookup yields CDR1 SQVTM and CDR2 ANQGSEA. Unmatched junction bases numbered 4, after V lost 4 bases and J lost 2 bases. This CDR3 is 13 amino acids long.